One sample yielded the 19 T cell receptor beta chains listed below, sequenced in a study of blood T cell repertoires in COVID-19. Sequenced by immunoSEQ multiplex PCR; TCRdb stores in-frame clones only, minus some. The table records about 300,000 clones, 85% to 90% of them present only once. Sequenced material: PBMCs or T cells enriched from blood (not recorded which). All receptors derive from a man aged 30-40 years who had recovered from COVID-19.

The J gene is TRBJ1-2, the V gene TRBV28; D is unclear. CDR1 is MDHEN and CDR2 is SYDVKM in the germline V gene. V lost 3 bases and J 5 bases, leaving 4 bases between the germline ends. The CDR3 runs to 11 residues. The CDR3 DNA reads TGTGCCAGCAGTTTGACATATGGCTACACCTTC. Its translation is CASSLTYGYTF.

The V gene is TRBV15, the J gene TRBJ2-7, with TRBD1 matching over 7 bases. Germline V CDR1 and CDR2: LNHNV, YYDKDF (reference sequence). V was clipped by 1 base and J by 5 bases; unmatched bases: 5. The CDR3 covers 14 residues. CDR3 region: CATSRGTGSDEQYF. CDR3 DNA: TGTGCCACCAGCAGAGGGACAGGTTCTGACGAGCAGTACTTC. The variable domain in full, with the rest retrieved from reference TRBV15 and TRBJ2-7, is DAMVIQNPRYQVTQFGKPVTLSCSQTLNHNVMYWYQQKSSQAPKLLFHYYDKDFNNEADTPDNFQSRRPNTSFCFLDIRSPGLGDTAMYLCATSRGTGSDEQYFGPGTRLTVT.

The rearrangement links TRBV12-3 or TRBV12-4 to TRBJ1-3; D is undetermined. V lost 5 bases to trimming and J lost 6 bases, with 11 bases between them. This CDR3 contains 13 residues. In nucleotides, the CDR3 is TGTGCCAGCAGTCTACCCCCCGCAAACACCATATATTTT. The encoded protein is CASSLPPANTIYF.

The chain uses TRBV28 and TRBJ2-7, with 7 bases lining up with TRBD1. V gave up 2 bases and J gave up 2 bases; unmatched junction bases: 6. The germline CDR1 and CDR2 sequences are MDHEN and SYDVKM. CDR3 length: 15 residues. The CDR3 spells CASSLTATGAYEQYF. CDR3 sequence (DNA): TGTGCCAGCAGTTTAACGGCCACAGGGGCCTACGAGCAGTACTTC.

The V and J genes are TRBV28 and TRBJ2-5, with D possibly TRBD2 on 6 matching bases. The germline V gene encodes CDR1 MDHEN and CDR2 SYDVKM. The CDR3 is 14 amino acids. Trimming removed 5 bases from V and 4 bases from J, with 14 bases in between. The CDR3 bases are TGTGCCAGCAGTCCGCCGGGACTTCCAGAGACCCAGTACTTC. Its translation is CASSPPGLPETQYF.

This rearrangement joins TRBV4-1 to TRBJ1-2, with D unresolved. The CDR3 loop spans 12 amino acids. Germline values: CDR1 MGHRA, CDR2 YSYEKL. V lost 3 bases, J lost 3 bases, and 5 bases lay in between. Written as DNA, the CDR3 is TGCGCCAGCAGCCAGGCTCACTATGGCTACACCTTC. It translates to CASSQAHYGYTF.

CDR3 DNA: TGTGCCAGCACCCCGCCCACTAGCGAAGAGACCCAGTACTTC. This translates into CASTPPTSEETQYF. This rearrangement joins TRBV7-9 to TRBJ2-5; 7 bases are a match to TRBD2. With 7 bases clipped from V and 3 bases from J, the junction kept 8 bases outside the gene matches. Germline assignment: CDR1 SEHNR and CDR2 FQNEAQ (reference sequence). This CDR3 contains 14 residues.

V and J are TRBV6-5 and TRBJ1-2; D is unclear. Trimming pared 0 bases from V and 1 base from J, leaving 9 bases between. Germline V CDR1 and CDR2: MNHEY, SVGAGI. This CDR3 comprises 15 residues. CDR3 DNA sequence: TGTGCCAGCAGTTACTCTCGGGAAATTAACTATGGCTACACCTTC. Encoded protein: CASSYSREINYGYTF.

The J gene is TRBJ2-3, the V gene TRBV5-1; D gene unclear. V was shortened by 4 bases and J by 0 bases, with 3 bases between the two germline ends. The CDR3 runs to 12 residues. CDR1 and CDR2 (germline): SGHRS, YFSETQ. The CDR3 protein is CASSQSTDTQYF. CDR3 sequence (DNA): TGCGCCAGCAGCCAAAGCACAGATACGCAGTATTTT. The entire variable domain, with the rest obtained from reference TRBV5-1 and TRBJ2-3, is as follows: KAGVTQTPRYLIKTRGQQVTLSCSPISGHRSVSWYQQTPGQGLQFLFEYFSETQRNKGNFPGRFSGRQFSNSRSEMNVSTLELGDSALYLCASSQSTDTQYFGPGTRLTVL.

The V and J genes are TRBV7-6 and TRBJ1-1; a weak D match, TRBD1 (5 bases). The V and J ends lost 10 bases and 3 bases respectively, with 18 bases between them. In germline, CDR1 is SGHVS, CDR2 FNYEAQ. The CDR3 length is 14 residues. As DNA, the CDR3 is TGTGCCACCCGAGGCCTTCTAGGGGACACTGAAGCTTTCTTT. This sequence encodes CATRGLLGDTEAFF.

J is TRBJ1-1 and V is TRBV10-1; possible D gene TRBD1, 5 bases. This CDR3 region has 14 residues. CDR1 is WNHNN, CDR2 SYGVQD, per germline (reference sequence). Trimming shortened V by 2 bases and J by 3 bases, and 10 bases separated the two germline ends. DNA of the CDR3: TGCGCCAGCAGTGAGGGAGGGACGGACACTGAAGCTTTCTTT. It translates to CASSEGGTDTEAFF.

The rearrangement uses TRBV11-2 and TRBJ2-6; 9 bases match TRBD1. The CDR3 spans 17 residues. The ends lost 5 bases at V and 4 bases at J; junction bases unmatched: 9. Per germline, CDR1 SGHAT and CDR2 FQNNGV. CDR3 residues: CASSPGQGLGGANVLTF. CDR3 coding DNA: TGTGCCAGCAGCCCAGGACAGGGGCTAGGAGGGGCCAACGTCCTGACTTTC. Combining the CDR3 with reference TRBV11-2 and TRBJ2-6 gives the whole variable domain EAGVAQSPRYKIIEKRQSVAFWCNPISGHATLYWYQQILGQGPKLLIQFQNNGVVDDSQLPKDRFSAERLKGVDSTLKIQPAKLEDSAVYLCASSPGQGLGGANVLTFGAGSRLTVL.

CDR3 nucleotide sequence: TGTGCCTGGAGCGGCGGAAATAGCAATCAGCCCCAGCATTTT. Its translation: CAWSGGNSNQPQHF. The chain has TRBV30 and TRBJ1-5; D unresolved. The V gene's germline CDR1 is GTSNPN and CDR2 SVGIG (reference sequence). The V gene lost 3 bases and the J gene lost 0 bases, with 9 bases spanning the gap. The CDR3 sequence is 14 residues long.

This clone has a handful of counts. The rearrangement links TRBV7-9 to TRBJ1-1, with 7 bases fitting TRBD1. Trimming cost V 5 bases and J 6 bases; bases outside gene matches: 9. The V gene's germline CDR1 is SEHNR and CDR2 FQNEAQ (reference sequence). The CDR3 spans 14 residues. This chain's CDR3 is CASSERTGLSEAFF. In DNA form, the CDR3 reads TGTGCCAGCAGCGAGAGGACAGGATTATCTGAAGCTTTCTTT.

This clone was counted between two and nine times. This sequence joins TRBV30 and TRBJ1-2; 9 nucleotides line up with TRBD1. Losses at the gene ends were 2 bases for V and 3 bases for J; bases not matched to a gene: 7. Germline V CDR1 and CDR2: GTSNPN, SVGIG (reference sequence). The CDR3 contains 15 residues. DNA for the CDR3: TGTGCCTGGAGTCAACAGGGGGCCTCGTACTATGGCTACACCTTC. Translating gives CAWSQQGASYYGYTF.

The rearrangement links TRBV30 to TRBJ1-2; D is unresolved. V dropped 5 bases and J dropped 7 bases, with 8 bases sitting between them. The CDR3 is 10 residues long. CDR1 and CDR2 (germline): GTSNPN, SVGIG (reference sequence). Written as DNA, the CDR3 is TGTGCCTGGGGTCCGAGTGGCTACACCTTC. It encodes CAWGPSGYTF.

The V and J genes are TRBV5-1 and TRBJ2-5; D not resolved. The CDR3 length is 9 residues. The germline CDR1 and CDR2 sequences are SGHRS and YFSETQ. Trimming pared 0 bases from V and 13 bases from J, leaving 4 bases between. The CDR3 loop is CASSLAVYF. The CDR3 bases are TGCGCCAGCAGCTTGGCCGTGTACTTC.

This clone was found a few times. V gene TRBV30 combines with J gene TRBJ2-7; the D gene is possibly TRBD2 (5 bases). This CDR3 spans 11 amino acids. The germline V gene encodes CDR1 GTSNPN and CDR2 SVGIG (reference sequence). V dropped 3 bases and J dropped 3 bases, with 6 bases sitting between them. The DNA of the CDR3 is TGTGCCTGGAGCGAGGGCTACGAGCAGTACTTC. It codes for CAWSEGYEQYF.

The V gene is TRBV27, the J gene TRBJ2-2; D possibly corresponds to TRBD1 (6 bases). Germline CDR1 MNHEY, CDR2 SMNVEV (reference sequence). V dropped 3 bases and J dropped 4 bases, with 12 bases sitting between them. The CDR3 length is 15 residues. CDR3 in amino acids: CASSLLGAFTGELFF. The CDR3 bases are TGTGCCAGCAGTTTGCTGGGGGCCTTCACCGGGGAGCTGTTTTTT.